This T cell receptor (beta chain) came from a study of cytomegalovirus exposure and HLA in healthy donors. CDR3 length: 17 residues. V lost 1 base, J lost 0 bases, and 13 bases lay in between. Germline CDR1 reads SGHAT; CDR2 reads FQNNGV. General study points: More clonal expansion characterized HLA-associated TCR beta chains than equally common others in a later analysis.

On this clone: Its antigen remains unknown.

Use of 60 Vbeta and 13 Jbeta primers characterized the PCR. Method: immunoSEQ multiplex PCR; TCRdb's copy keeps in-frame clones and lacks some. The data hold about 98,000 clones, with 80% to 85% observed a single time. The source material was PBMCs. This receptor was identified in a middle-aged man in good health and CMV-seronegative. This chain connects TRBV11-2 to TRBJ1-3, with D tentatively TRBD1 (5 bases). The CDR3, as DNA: TGTGCCAGCAGCTTAGCTGTCAGGGTGCTCTCTGGAAACACCATATATTTT. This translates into CASSLAVRVLSGNTIYF. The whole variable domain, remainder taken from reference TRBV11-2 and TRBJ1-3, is EAGVAQSPRYKIIEKRQSVAFWCNPISGHATLYWYQQILGQGPKLLIQFQNNGVVDDSQLPKDRFSAERLKGVDSTLKIQPAKLEDSAVYLCASSLAVRVLSGNTIYFGEGSWLTVV.